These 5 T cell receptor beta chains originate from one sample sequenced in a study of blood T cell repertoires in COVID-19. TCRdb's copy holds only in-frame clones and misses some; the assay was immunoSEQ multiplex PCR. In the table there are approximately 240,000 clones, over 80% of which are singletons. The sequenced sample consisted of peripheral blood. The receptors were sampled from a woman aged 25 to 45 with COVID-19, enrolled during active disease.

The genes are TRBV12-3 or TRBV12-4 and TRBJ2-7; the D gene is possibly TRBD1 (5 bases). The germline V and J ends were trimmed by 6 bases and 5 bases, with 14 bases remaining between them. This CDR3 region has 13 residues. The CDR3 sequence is CASRLGRPDEQYF. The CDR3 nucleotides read TGTGCCAGCAGATTGGGGCGACCAGACGAGCAGTACTTC.

CDR3 protein: CASSLWLDRTNEQFF. CDR3 sequence (DNA): TGTGCCAGCAGCTTGTGGCTGGACAGGACGAATGAGCAGTTCTTC. This sequence joins TRBV5-4 and TRBJ2-1; 7 bases map to TRBD1. CDR3 size: 15 residues. The J segment lost 7 bases and the V segment lost 1 base, leaving 8 bases of the junction unmatched. The V gene's germline CDR1 is SGHNT and CDR2 YYREEE (reference sequence).

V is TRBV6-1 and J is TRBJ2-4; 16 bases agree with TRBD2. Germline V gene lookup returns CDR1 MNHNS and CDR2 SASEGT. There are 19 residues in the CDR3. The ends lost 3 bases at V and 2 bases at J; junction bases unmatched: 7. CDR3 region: CASSELGLAGGISKNIQYF. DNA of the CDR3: TGTGCCAGCAGTGAGTTGGGACTAGCGGGGGGGATTTCCAAAAACATTCAGTACTTC.

This CDR3 is CASSEGPPGQGGIRSEAFF. As DNA, the CDR3 is TGTGCCAGCAGCGAGGGGCCCCCGGGACAGGGCGGCATCCGATCTGAAGCTTTCTTT. This chain joins TRBV9 and TRBJ1-1, with TRBD1 matching over 9 bases. The CDR3 is 19 amino acids. Trimming took 3 bases from V and 6 from J; bases not matched to a gene: 21. Looked up from germline, CDR1 is SGDLS and CDR2 is YYNGEE. Full variable domain (remainder filled in from reference TRBV9 and TRBJ1-1): DSGVTQTPKHLITATGQRVTLRCSPRSGDLSVYWYQQSLDQGLQFLIQYYNGEERAKGNILERFSAQQFPDLHSELNLSSLELGDSALYFCASSEGPPGQGGIRSEAFFGQGTRLTVV.

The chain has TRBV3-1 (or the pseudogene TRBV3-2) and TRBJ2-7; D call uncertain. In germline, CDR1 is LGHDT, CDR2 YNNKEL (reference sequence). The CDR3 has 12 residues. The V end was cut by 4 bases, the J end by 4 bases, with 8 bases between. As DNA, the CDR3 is TGTGCCAGCAGCCCGACCGGGTACGAGCAGTACTTC. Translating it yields CASSPTGYEQYF.